The clone carrying this TCR beta chain was picked up a small number of times. The record originates from a study of blood T cell repertoires in COVID-19. For the study at large: The origin of the acute and convalescent COVID-19 samples was the United States, Italy and Spain. The cDNA or gDNA used as material had been derived from T cells, B-cell-depleted T cells, or PBMCs.

Germline V gives CDR1 GTSNPN, CDR2 SVGIG (reference sequence). J gave up 7 bases and V 6 bases, and 6 bases lay outside the gene matches. This CDR3 region has 12 residues. Authors' analysis steps: Scientists estimated how many nucleated cells there were by amplifying reference gene primers. The protocol was immunoSEQ multiplex PCR, while the TCRdb copy is restricted to in-frame clones and leaves out a portion. The DNA gave D and trimming, while V, J and clone size come from that table. The data show under 150,000 clones, 70% to 85% seen once. The specimen sequenced was peripheral blood. This clonotype was sampled from a human donor in a cohort sampled during active COVID-19. The V call is TRBV30, the J call TRBJ1-3; 7 bases are a match to TRBD1. CDR3 amino acids: CACCGRGNTIYF. CDR3 in DNA: TGTGCCTGCTGCGGCAGGGGGAACACCATATATTTT.